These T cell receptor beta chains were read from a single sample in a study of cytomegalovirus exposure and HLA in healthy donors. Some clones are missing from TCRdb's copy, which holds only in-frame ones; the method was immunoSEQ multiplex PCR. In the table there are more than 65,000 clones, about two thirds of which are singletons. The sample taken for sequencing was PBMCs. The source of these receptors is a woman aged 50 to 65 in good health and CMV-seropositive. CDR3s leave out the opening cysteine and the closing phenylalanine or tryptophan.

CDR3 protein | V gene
ASSPTGTEAF | TRBV7-9
ASSQGTVKETQY | TRBV4-1
ASSHTSGGGETQY | TRBV4-1
ASSYSQGELF | TRBV6-6
ASSRFTGRGEATGELF | TRBV4-2
ASSRGGYDTEAF | TRBV19
ASSSHVSGNYGYT | TRBV7-9
ASRDRTGAGAF | TRBV6-5
ASSPTEVFQPQH | TRBV4-1
ASSLGTGGQETQY | TRBV7-7
ASSLPGQGGTEKLF | TRBV11-2
ASSVRTSVNNEQF | TRBV10-2
ASSFAPLAGGDDEQF | TRBV7-2
AISDGTTRGNSNEQF | TRBV10-3
ASGRGGMNTEAF | TRBV9
SSSFSNYGYT | TRBV7-9
ASSGKGDSNQPQH | TRBV7-9
ASSYSRVRNEQF | TRBV6-5
ASSPTGLAGGRSTDTQY | TRBV27
ASSTGIGYGYT | TRBV7-3
ASSEGQGNTIY | TRBV6-1
ASSYSIGTGSTEAF | TRBV6-5
ASSIRQESDGYT | TRBV6-1
ASSIGANTGELF | TRBV19
ASRRSGTDNTEAF | TRBV5-1
ASSLEVASEADTQY | TRBV5-1
ASSHQVIRRTEAF | TRBV14
ASSYSMGGDEQF | TRBV6-6